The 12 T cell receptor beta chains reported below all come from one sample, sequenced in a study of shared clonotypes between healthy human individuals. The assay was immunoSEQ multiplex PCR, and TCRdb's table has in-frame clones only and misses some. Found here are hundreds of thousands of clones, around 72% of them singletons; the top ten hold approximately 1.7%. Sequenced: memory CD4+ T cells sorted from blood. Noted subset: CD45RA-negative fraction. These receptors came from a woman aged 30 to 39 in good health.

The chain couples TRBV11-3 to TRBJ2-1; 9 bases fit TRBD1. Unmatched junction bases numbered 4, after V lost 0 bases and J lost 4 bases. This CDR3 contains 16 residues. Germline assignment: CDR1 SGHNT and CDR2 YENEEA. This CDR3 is CASSLDGQGTYNEQFF. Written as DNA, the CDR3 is TGTGCCAGCAGCTTAGATGGACAGGGGACTTACAATGAGCAGTTCTTC.

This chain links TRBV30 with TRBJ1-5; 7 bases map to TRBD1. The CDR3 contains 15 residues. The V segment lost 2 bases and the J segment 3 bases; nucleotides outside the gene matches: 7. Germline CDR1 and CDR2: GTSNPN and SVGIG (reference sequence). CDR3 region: CAWSPRTGNNQPQHF. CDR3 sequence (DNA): TGTGCCTGGAGTCCTAGGACAGGCAACAATCAGCCCCAGCATTTT. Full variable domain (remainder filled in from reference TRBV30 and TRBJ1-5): SQTIHQWPATLVQPVGSPLSLECTVEGTSNPNLYWYRQAAGRGLQLLFYSVGIGQISSEVPQNLSASRPQDRQFILSSKKLLLSDSGFYLCAWSPRTGNNQPQHFGDGTRLSIL.

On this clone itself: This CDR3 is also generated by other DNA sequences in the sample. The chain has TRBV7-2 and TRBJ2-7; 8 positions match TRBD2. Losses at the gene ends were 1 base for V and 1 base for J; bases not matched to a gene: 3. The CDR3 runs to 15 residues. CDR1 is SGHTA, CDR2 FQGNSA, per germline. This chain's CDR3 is CASSLVPGGSYEQYF. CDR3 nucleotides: TGTGCCAGCAGCTTAGTGCCGGGAGGGTCCTACGAGCAGTACTTC.

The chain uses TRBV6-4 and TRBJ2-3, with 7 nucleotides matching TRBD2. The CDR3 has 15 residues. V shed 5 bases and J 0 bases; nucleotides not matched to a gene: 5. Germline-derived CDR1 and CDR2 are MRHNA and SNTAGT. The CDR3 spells CASSWKAGSTDTQYF. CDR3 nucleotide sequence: TGTGCCAGCAGTTGGAAAGCGGGGAGCACAGATACGCAGTATTTT.

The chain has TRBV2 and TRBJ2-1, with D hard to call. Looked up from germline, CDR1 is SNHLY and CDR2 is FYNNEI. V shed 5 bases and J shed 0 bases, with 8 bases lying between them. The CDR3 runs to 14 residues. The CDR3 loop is CASSLDSSYNEQFF. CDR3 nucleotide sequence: TGTGCCAGCAGTTTAGATAGCTCCTACAATGAGCAGTTCTTC. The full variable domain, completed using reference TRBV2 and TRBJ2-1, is EPEVTQTPSHQVTQMGQEVILRCVPISNHLYFYWYRQILGQKVEFLVSFYNNEISEKSEIFDDQFSVERPDGSNFTLKIRSTKLEDSAMYFCASSLDSSYNEQFFGPGTRLTVL.

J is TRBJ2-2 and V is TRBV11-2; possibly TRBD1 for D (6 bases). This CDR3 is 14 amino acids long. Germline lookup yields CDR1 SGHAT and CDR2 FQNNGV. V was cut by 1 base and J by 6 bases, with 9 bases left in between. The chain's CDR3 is CASSLVEGAGELFF. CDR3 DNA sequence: TGTGCCAGCAGCTTAGTAGAGGGGGCCGGGGAGCTGTTTTTT.

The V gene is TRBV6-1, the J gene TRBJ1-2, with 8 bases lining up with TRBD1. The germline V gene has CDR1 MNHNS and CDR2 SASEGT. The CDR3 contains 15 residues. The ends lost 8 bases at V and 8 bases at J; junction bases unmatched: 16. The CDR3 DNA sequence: TGTGCCAGCGCCCTTGAACGGCAGGGGGCGTGGGGCTACACCTTC. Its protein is CASALERQGAWGYTF.

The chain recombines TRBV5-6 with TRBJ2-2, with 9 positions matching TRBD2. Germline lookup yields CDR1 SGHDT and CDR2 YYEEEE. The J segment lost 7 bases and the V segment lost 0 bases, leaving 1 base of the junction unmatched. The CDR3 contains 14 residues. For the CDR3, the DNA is TGTGCCAGCAGCTTGGTAGCGGGAGTCGGGGAGCTGTTTTTT. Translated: CASSLVAGVGELFF.

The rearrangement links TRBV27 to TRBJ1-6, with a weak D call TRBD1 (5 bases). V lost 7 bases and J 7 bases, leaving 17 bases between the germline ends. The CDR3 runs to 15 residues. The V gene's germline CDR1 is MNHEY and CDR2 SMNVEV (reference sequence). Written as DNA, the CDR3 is TGTGCCAGCACCATGTCGACAGCCGTGAATTCACCCCTCCACTTT. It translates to CASTMSTAVNSPLHF.

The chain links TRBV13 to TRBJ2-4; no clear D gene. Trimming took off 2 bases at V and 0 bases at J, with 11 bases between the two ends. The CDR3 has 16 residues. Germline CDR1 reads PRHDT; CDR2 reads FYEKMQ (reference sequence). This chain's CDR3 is CASSLLGLLAKNIQYF. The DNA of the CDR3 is TGTGCCAGCAGCTTACTAGGGTTACTAGCCAAAAACATTCAGTACTTC.

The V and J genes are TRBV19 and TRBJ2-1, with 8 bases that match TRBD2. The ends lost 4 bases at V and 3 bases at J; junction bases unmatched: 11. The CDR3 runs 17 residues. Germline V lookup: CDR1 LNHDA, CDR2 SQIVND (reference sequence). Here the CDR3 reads CASSRPGGPSLYNEQFF. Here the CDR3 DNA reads TGTGCCAGTAGTAGGCCGGGAGGGCCTTCGCTCTACAATGAGCAGTTCTTC.

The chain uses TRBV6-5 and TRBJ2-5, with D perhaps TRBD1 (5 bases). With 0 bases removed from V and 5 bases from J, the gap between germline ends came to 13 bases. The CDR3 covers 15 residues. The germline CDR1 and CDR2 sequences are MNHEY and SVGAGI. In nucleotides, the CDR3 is TGTGCCAGCAGTTACTCGATCACAGGTTGGGAGACCCAGTACTTC. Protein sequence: CASSYSITGWETQYF.